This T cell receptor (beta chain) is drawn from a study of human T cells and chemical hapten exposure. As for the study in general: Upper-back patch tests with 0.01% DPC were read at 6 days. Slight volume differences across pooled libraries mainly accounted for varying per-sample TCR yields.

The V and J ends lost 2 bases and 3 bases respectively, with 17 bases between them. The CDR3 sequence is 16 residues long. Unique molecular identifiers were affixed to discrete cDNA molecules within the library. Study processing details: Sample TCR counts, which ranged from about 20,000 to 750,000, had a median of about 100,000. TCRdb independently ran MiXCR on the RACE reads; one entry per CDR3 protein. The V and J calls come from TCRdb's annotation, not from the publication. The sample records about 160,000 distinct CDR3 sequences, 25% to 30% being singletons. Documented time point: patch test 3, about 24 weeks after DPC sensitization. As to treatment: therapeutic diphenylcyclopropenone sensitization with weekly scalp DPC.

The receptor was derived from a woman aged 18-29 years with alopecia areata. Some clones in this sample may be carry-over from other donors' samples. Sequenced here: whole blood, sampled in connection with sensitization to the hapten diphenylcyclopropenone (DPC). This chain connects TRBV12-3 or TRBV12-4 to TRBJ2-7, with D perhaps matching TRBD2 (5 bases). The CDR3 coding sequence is TGTGCCAGCAGTTTAAGTCTCGCCGGGATCATCTACGAGCAGTACTTC. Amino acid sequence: CASSLSLAGIIYEQYF.